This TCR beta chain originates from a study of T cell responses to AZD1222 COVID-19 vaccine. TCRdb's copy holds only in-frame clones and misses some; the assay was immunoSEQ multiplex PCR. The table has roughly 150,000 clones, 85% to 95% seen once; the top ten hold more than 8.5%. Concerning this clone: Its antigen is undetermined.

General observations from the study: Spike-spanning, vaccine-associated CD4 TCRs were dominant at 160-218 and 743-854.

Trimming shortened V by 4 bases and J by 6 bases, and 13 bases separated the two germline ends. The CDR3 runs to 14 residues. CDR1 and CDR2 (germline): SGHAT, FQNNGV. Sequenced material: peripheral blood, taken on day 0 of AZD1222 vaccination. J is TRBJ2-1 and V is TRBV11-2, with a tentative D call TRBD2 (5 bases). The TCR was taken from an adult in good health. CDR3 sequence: CASSSIRGFNEQFF. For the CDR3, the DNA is TGTGCCAGCAGCTCGATTCGGGGTTTCAATGAGCAGTTCTTC.